One sample yielded the 7 T cell receptor beta chains listed below, sequenced in a study of CD8+CD57+ T cells in acquired aplastic anemia. Patients chosen for sequencing had shown CD8+CD57+ cell expansion by flow cytometry. For CDR3 and TCR beta VDJ profiling, genomic DNA was the template used. A single record per CDR3 protein comes from TCRdb applying MiXCR to the reads. In the table there are around 210,000 distinct CDR3 sequences, approximately 65% of which are singletons. Sequenced: sorted CD4+, CD8+, or CD8+CD57+ T cells (not recorded which) from PBMCs. These TCRs come from a human donor with aplastic anemia.

The chain recombines TRBV2 with TRBJ1-3; 7 bases agree with TRBD1. Unmatched junction bases numbered 8, after V lost 8 bases and J lost 4 bases. CDR1 SNHLY and CDR2 FYNNEI come from the germline V gene. The CDR3 is 14 amino acids. The CDR3 protein is CASRGQVPGNTIYF. The CDR3 DNA is TGTGCCAGCCGTGGACAGGTCCCCGGAAACACCATATATTTT.

This clonotype was found many times. The chain combines TRBV6-1 with TRBJ2-7; 7 bases match TRBD1. The germline CDR1 and CDR2 sequences are MNHNS and SASEGT. This CDR3 contains 14 residues. V lost 3 bases to trimming and J lost 2 bases; unmatched junction nucleotides: 4. CDR3 DNA: TGTGCCAGCAGTGACCGAACAGGGGCCTACGAGCAGTACTTC. The encoded protein is CASSDRTGAYEQYF.

CDR3: CATSDPIAGGLGDTQYF. The CDR3, as DNA: TGTGCCACCAGTGATCCTATAGCGGGAGGATTAGGAGATACGCAGTATTTT. This sequence joins TRBV24-1 and TRBJ2-3, with 10 bases that match TRBD2. V was clipped by 3 bases and J by 5 bases; unmatched bases: 10. Germline assignment: CDR1 KGHDR and CDR2 SFDVKD. The CDR3 covers 17 residues.

The rearrangement links TRBV7-6 to TRBJ2-1, with TRBD2 as a possible D gene (6 bases). Trimming left V 8 bases short and J 10 bases short, with 6 bases between. The V gene's germline CDR1 is SGHVS and CDR2 FNYEAQ. The CDR3 has 9 residues. Written as DNA, the CDR3 is TGTGCCAGCGCGGGGGAGCAGTTCTTC. Translated: CASAGEQFF.

This chain joins TRBV15 and TRBJ1-1; 7 bases map to TRBD1. V gave up 5 bases and J gave up 5 bases; unmatched junction bases: 11. CDR1 LNHNV and CDR2 YYDKDF come from the germline V gene (reference sequence). The CDR3 sequence is 15 residues long. The CDR3 reads CATSPPRDRATEAFF. The CDR3 region has the DNA TGTGCCACCAGCCCGCCCCGAGACAGGGCTACTGAAGCTTTCTTT. The whole variable domain, filled in from reference TRBV15 and TRBJ1-1, reads DAMVIQNPRYQVTQFGKPVTLSCSQTLNHNVMYWYQQKSSQAPKLLFHYYDKDFNNEADTPDNFQSRRPNTSFCFLDIRSPGLGDTAMYLCATSPPRDRATEAFFGQGTRLTVV.

The V gene is TRBV5-1, the J gene TRBJ1-1; D might be TRBD1 (5 bases). The CDR3 contains 15 residues. The germline V and J ends were trimmed by 4 bases and 1 base, with 14 bases remaining between them. Germline V gene lookup returns CDR1 SGHRS and CDR2 YFSETQ. For the CDR3, the DNA is TGCGCCAGCAGCCCGGACATGGGGAGGAACACTGAAGCTTTCTTT. Its protein is CASSPDMGRNTEAFF.

The chain uses TRBV20-1 and TRBJ1-1; 7 nucleotides agree with TRBD1. The CDR3 extends over 13 amino acids. With 2 bases clipped from V and 4 bases from J, the junction kept 4 bases outside the gene matches. Germline loops: CDR1 DFQATT, CDR2 SNEGSKA (reference sequence). This chain's CDR3 is CSARSTGVTEAFF. The CDR3 bases are TGCAGTGCTAGATCCACAGGGGTCACTGAAGCTTTCTTT.